This T cell receptor (beta chain) came from a study of T-cell reconstitution after alpha-beta-depleted transplantation in children. Study-wide results and caveats: Several hundred expanded graft clones reportedly supplied alpha-beta T cells about two months after transplant.

Deletions cut 4 bases from V and 6 bases from J, with 15 bases between. Germline-derived CDR1 and CDR2 are SGHRS and YFSETQ. The CDR3 runs to 14 residues. This clonotype appeared many times. Antigen: not known. TCRbeta library preparation incorporated unique molecular identifiers. One entry per CDR3 protein results from TCRdb running MiXCR on the PCR reads. The sample has 600,000 to 800,000 distinct CDR3 sequences, under 15% seen once. The receptor was derived from a girl aged 2 to 9 with congenital amegakaryocytic thrombocytopenia, due to receive a stem cell transplant. The sequencing used PBMCs, collected before TCRalphabeta/CD19-depleted stem cell transplant. The chain is built from TRBV5-1 and TRBJ2-3; D may match TRBD1 or TRBD2 (5 bases each). The CDR3 bases are TGCGCCAGCAGCGGGGGTACCTTAGGGGATACGCAGTATTTT. Encoded protein: CASSGGTLGDTQYF.